This entry features one TCR beta chain sequence. What it recognizes is unknown. CDR3 length equals 15 residues. Between the trimmed V and J ends, which lost 4 bases and 4 bases, there was a span of 16 bases. Per the germline V gene, CDR1 is MNHEY and CDR2 is SVGEGT. The data were obtained in a study of T cells after yellow fever vaccination. Study observations and caveats: Post-booster repertoires contained most primary-vaccination clones again (about 95% CD4, about 90% CD8).

TCRdb recomputed calls from the 5' RACE reads with MiXCR, one row per CDR3 protein. Of 150,000 to 200,000 distinct CDR3 sequences listed, more than 9.5% are singletons. The specimen comprised CD8+ T cells sorted from PBMCs, sampled 15 days after the yellow fever booster vaccination. The chain joins TRBV6-2 or TRBV6-3 to TRBJ1-2, with a weak D call TRBD1 (5 bases). The sequence came from a young man who received the YFV17D yellow fever vaccine. In nucleotides, the CDR3 is TGTGCCAGCAGTTCCGTGGTCCGGGGCCTCTATGGCTACACCTTC. It is translated as CASSSVVRGLYGYTF.